The clone carrying this T cell receptor (beta chain) was recorded only once. The sample belongs to a study of blood T cell repertoires in COVID-19. Sequencing used immunoSEQ multiplex PCR; TCRdb keeps in-frame clones, though not all of them. Of 44,000 or so clones in the sample, around 84% are singletons; the top ten hold about 4.1%. CDR3 length: 13 amino acids. Trimming took 7 bases from V and 9 from J; bases not matched to a gene: 8. This sequence joins TRBV12-3 or TRBV12-4 and TRBJ2-1; 8 bases are shared with TRBD1. The source is a man aged 50 to 59 with active COVID-19. The sequencing sample was made of peripheral blood. CDR3 sequence: CASNSQGVGEQFF. The CDR3 DNA sequence: TGTGCCAGCAATTCACAGGGGGTAGGTGAGCAGTTCTTC.